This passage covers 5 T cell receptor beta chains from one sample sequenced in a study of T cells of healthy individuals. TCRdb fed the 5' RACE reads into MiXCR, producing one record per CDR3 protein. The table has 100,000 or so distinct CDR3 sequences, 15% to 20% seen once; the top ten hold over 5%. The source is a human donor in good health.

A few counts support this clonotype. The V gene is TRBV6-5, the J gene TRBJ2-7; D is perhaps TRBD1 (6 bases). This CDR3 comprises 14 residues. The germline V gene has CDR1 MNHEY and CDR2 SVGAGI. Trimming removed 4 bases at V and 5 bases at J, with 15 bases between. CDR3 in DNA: TGTGCCAGCAGTTCTGTGACAGGACACGACGAGCAGTACTTC. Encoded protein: CASSSVTGHDEQYF.

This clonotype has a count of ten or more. CDR3 bases: TGTGCCAGCAGCTCAACTAGCGGGGGGGGTCAAAACATTCAGTACTTC. It specifies CASSSTSGGGQNIQYF. The chain employs TRBV7-2 and TRBJ2-4; 13 nucleotides align to TRBD2. The CDR3 spans 16 residues. Germline V gene sequence: CDR1 SGHTA, CDR2 FQGNSA. Trimming cost V 4 bases and J 5 bases; bases outside gene matches: 5.

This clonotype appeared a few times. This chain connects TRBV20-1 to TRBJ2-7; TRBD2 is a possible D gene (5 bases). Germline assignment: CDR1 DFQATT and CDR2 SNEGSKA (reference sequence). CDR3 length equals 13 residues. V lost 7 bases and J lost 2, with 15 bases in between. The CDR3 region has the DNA TGCAGTGGTGTGGAGAGGGCCCCCTACGAGCAGTACTTC. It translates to CSGVERAPYEQYF.

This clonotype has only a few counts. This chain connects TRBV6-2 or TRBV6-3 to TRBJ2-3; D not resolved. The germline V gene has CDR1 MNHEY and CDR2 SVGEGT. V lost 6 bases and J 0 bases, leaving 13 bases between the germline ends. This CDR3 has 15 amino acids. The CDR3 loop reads CASSPPTVSTDTQYF. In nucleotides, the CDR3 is TGTGCCAGCAGCCCTCCGACGGTCAGCACAGATACGCAGTATTTT.

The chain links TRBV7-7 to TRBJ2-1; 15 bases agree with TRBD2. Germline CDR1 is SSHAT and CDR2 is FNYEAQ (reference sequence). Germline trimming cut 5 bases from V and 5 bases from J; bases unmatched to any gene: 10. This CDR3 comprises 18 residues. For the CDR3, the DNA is TGTGCCAGCAGCCCCGTACGGACTAGCGGGGGGGGGCACAATGAGCAGTTCTTC. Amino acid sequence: CASSPVRTSGGGHNEQFF.